The 12 T cell receptor beta chains below come from one sample, sequenced in a study of long-term antiretroviral therapy in people with HIV. At survey level, the immunoSEQ assay was run in its v3.0 version. TCRdb's table, derived via immunoSEQ multiplex PCR, lists solely in-frame clones and lacks some. The table shows roughly 30,000 clones, with 80% to 90% occurring only once. The sample here was unsorted PBMCs, taken 3.2 years before starting antiretroviral therapy. These TCRs come from a middle-aged man with HIV.

The chain joins TRBV4-1 to TRBJ2-2, with 11 bases matching TRBD2. This CDR3 has 20 residues. V was pared by 2 bases and J by 2 bases, with 13 bases of the junction left unmatched. Per germline, CDR1 MGHRA and CDR2 YSYEKL. DNA for the CDR3: TGCGCCAGCAGCCAAAAAAGCCCCTCCACTAGCGGGAGTAACACCGGGGAGCTGTTTTTT. Translated, it gives CASSQKSPSTSGSNTGELFF.

This clone was detected only once. The V call is TRBV7-9, the J call TRBJ2-1; 7 bases match TRBD1. The germline CDR1 and CDR2 sequences are SEHNR and FQNEAQ (reference sequence). The V and J ends lost 7 bases and 4 bases, in that order; junction bases with no gene match: 10. This CDR3 is built from 15 residues. Here the CDR3 reads CASNSHRQGYNEQFF. CDR3 nucleotide sequence: TGTGCCAGCAATTCACACAGACAGGGATACAATGAGCAGTTCTTC.

The gene calls are TRBV5-1 and TRBJ2-5; 8 bases agree with TRBD2. V was clipped by 4 bases and J by 5 bases; unmatched bases: 13. The CDR3 length is 16 residues. The germline V gene encodes CDR1 SGHRS and CDR2 YFSETQ. The DNA of the CDR3 is TGCGCCAGCAGCCCGGTGGGAGCGGGGGCGGGCGAGACCCAGTACTTC. It translates to CASSPVGAGAGETQYF. The variable domain in full, completed from reference TRBV5-1 and TRBJ2-5, reads KAGVTQTPRYLIKTRGQQVTLSCSPISGHRSVSWYQQTPGQGLQFLFEYFSETQRNKGNFPGRFSGRQFSNSRSEMNVSTLELGDSALYLCASSPVGAGAGETQYFGPGTRLLVL.

This clone showed up just a few times. The chain links TRBV2 to TRBJ1-2, with D hard to call. This CDR3 has 16 residues. V was cut by 2 bases and J by 8 bases, with 21 bases left in between. The germline CDR1 and CDR2 sequences are SNHLY and FYNNEI. The DNA of the CDR3 is TGTGCCAGCAGTGAACTCGTCGTGGAGATAACTTGGGGCTACACCTTC. This sequence encodes CASSELVVEITWGYTF.

The chain links TRBV5-1 to TRBJ2-7; a possible D gene is TRBD2 (5 bases). V lost 0 bases and J 6 bases, leaving 16 bases between the germline ends. The V gene's germline CDR1 is SGHRS and CDR2 YFSETQ. There are 15 residues in the CDR3. This chain's CDR3 is CASSLGWTVDPEQYF. The CDR3 DNA reads TGCGCCAGCAGCTTGGGATGGACTGTAGATCCCGAGCAGTACTTC.

This clone was recorded only once. This sequence joins TRBV5-6 and TRBJ2-2, with D hard to call. Trimming removed 0 bases at V and 2 bases at J, with 5 bases between. Germline lookup yields CDR1 SGHDT and CDR2 YYEEEE. The CDR3 loop spans 14 amino acids. The CDR3 nucleotides are TGTGCCAGCAGCTTGGCGCCTAACACCGGGGAGCTGTTTTTT. This sequence encodes CASSLAPNTGELFF.

The chain employs TRBV6-5 and TRBJ2-4; perhaps TRBD2 as D (5 bases). CDR1 is MNHEY, CDR2 SVGAGI, per germline. V lost 2 bases to trimming and J lost 3 bases, with 11 bases between them. The CDR3 totals 15 residues. DNA of the CDR3: TGTGCCAGCAGTTACGCGGGTTTCGGCAAAAACATTCAGTACTTC. Its protein is CASSYAGFGKNIQYF.

This sequence joins TRBV9 and TRBJ2-5; no clear D. The CDR3 extends over 14 amino acids. Trimming cost V 1 base and J 3 bases, with 10 bases left between them. The germline V gene encodes CDR1 SGDLS and CDR2 YYNGEE. The CDR3 region has the DNA TGTGCCAGCAGCGTAAGCCCTTGGGAAGAGACCCAGTACTTC. It is translated as CASSVSPWEETQYF. The full variable domain, its missing parts supplied by reference TRBV9 and TRBJ2-5, is DSGVTQTPKHLITATGQRVTLRCSPRSGDLSVYWYQQSLDQGLQFLIQYYNGEERAKGNILERFSAQQFPDLHSELNLSSLELGDSALYFCASSVSPWEETQYFGPGTRLLVL.

The chain uses TRBV19 and TRBJ1-1, with D hard to call. CDR3 length: 16 residues. Germline V CDR1 and CDR2: LNHDA, SQIVND (reference sequence). V was clipped by 7 bases and J by 3 bases, with 21 bases between them. The CDR3 DNA sequence: TGTGCCAGTACCTTGTCCCCTAGGTCGCTGTACACTGAAGCTTTCTTT. Translation: CASTLSPRSLYTEAFF. The full variable domain, rest sourced from reference TRBV19 and TRBJ1-1, is DGGITQSPKYLFRKEGQNVTLSCEQNLNHDAMYWYRQDPGQGLRLIYYSQIVNDFQKGDIAEGYSVSREKKESFPLTVTSAQKNPTAFYLCASTLSPRSLYTEAFFGQGTRLTVV.

The chain has TRBV7-9 and TRBJ2-1, with 11 nucleotides matching TRBD1. J gave up 7 bases and V 2 bases, and 7 bases lay outside the gene matches. This CDR3 is built from 16 residues. The germline CDR1 and CDR2 sequences are SEHNR and FQNEAQ (reference sequence). CDR3 protein: CASSLYQDRGRNEQFF. CDR3 sequence (DNA): TGTGCCAGCAGCTTATATCAGGACAGGGGGCGAAATGAGCAGTTCTTC.

The gene calls are TRBV29-1 and TRBJ1-5; D unclear. The V end lost 2 bases, the J end lost 3 bases, and 8 bases lay between the germline ends. CDR1 SQVTM and CDR2 ANQGSEA come from the germline V gene. The length of the CDR3 is 13 residues. The chain's CDR3 is CSVETGNNQPQHF. The CDR3 coding sequence is TGCAGCGTTGAAACGGGGAACAATCAGCCCCAGCATTTT.

The V call is TRBV28, the J call TRBJ2-7, with 13 bases fitting TRBD2. The CDR3 totals 15 residues. V gave up 6 bases and J gave up 5 bases; unmatched junction bases: 7. Germline values: CDR1 MDHEN, CDR2 SYDVKM. CDR3 protein: CASSELAGGMNEQYF. The DNA for the CDR3 is TGTGCCAGCAGCGAACTAGCGGGGGGGATGAACGAGCAGTACTTC.